The T cell receptor beta chain under discussion was sequenced for a study of blood T cell repertoires in COVID-19. About the study: There were acute and convalescent COVID-19 samples, and they came from the United States, Italy and Spain. T cells, B-cell-depleted T cells, or PBMCs provided the cDNA or gDNA that served as material.

The table came from immunoSEQ multiplex PCR; TCRdb's copy has only in-frame clones and leaves some out. The table includes over 120,000 clones, approximately 88% detected once. The CDR3 is 13 amino acids. Germline CDR1 reads KGHSH; CDR2 reads LQKENI. Trimming stripped 3 bases from V and 2 bases from J, with 6 bases between. The chain links TRBV18 to TRBJ2-3; D gene unclear. This sequence was found in a human donor in a cohort sampled during active COVID-19. Sequenced: peripheral blood. CDR3 residues: CASSPRNTDTQYF. CDR3 nucleotide sequence: TGTGCCAGCTCACCTAGAAACACAGATACGCAGTATTTT.